This TCR beta chain originates from a study of cytomegalovirus exposure and HLA in healthy donors. The study's findings and limits: Listed as cytomegalovirus-associated were over 150 TCR beta chains.

On this clone itself: What it binds is unknown.

PCR was performed using 60 Vbeta and 13 Jbeta primers. Method: immunoSEQ multiplex PCR; TCRdb's copy keeps in-frame clones and lacks some. Counted here are about 130,000 clones, roughly 75% occurring once; the ten biggest clones make up over 2.5%. This TCR derives from a woman in her forties or fifties in good health and CMV-seronegative. Material for sequencing was PBMCs.

DNA for the CDR3: TGCGCCAGCAGCCCCGGGAGTGGGACAGTGGGCCAGCCCCAGCATTTT. Its protein is CASSPGSGTVGQPQHF. The gene calls are TRBV5-1 and TRBJ1-5, with TRBD1 matching over 7 bases. Losses at the gene ends were 4 bases for V and 7 bases for J; bases not matched to a gene: 14. Germline CDR1 is SGHRS and CDR2 is YFSETQ. The CDR3 length is 16 residues.